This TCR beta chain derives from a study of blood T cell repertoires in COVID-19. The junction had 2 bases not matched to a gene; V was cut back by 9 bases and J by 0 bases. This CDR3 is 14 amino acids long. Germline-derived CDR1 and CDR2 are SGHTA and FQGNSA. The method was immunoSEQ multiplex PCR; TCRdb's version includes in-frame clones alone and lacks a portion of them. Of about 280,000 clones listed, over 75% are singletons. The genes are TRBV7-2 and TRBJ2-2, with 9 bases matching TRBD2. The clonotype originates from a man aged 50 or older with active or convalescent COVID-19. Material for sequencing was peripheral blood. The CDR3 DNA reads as TGTGCCAGTACTAGCGGGCCGAACACCGGGGAGCTGTTTTTT. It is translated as CASTSGPNTGELFF.